These 28 T cell receptor beta chains originate from one sample sequenced in a study of blood T cell repertoires in COVID-19. The repertoire was sequenced with immunoSEQ multiplex PCR; TCRdb's copy has only in-frame clones and lacks some. Among about 90,000 clones listed, roughly 90% were seen once. Sequences were obtained from peripheral blood. Source of these receptors: a middle-aged man with COVID-19, enrolled during active disease.

The rearrangement links TRBV14 to TRBJ2-5; TRBD1 might be the D (6 bases). The germline CDR1 and CDR2 sequences are SGHDN and FVKESK. V was shortened by 5 bases and J by 10 bases, with 20 bases between the two germline ends. The CDR3 consists of 14 residues. The CDR3 loop reads CASSGLGAAVGQYF. The CDR3 region has the DNA TGTGCCAGCAGCGGCCTGGGGGCGGCCGTTGGCCAGTACTTC.

The chain carries TRBV7-3 and TRBJ2-1; TRBD1 aligns across 8 bases. The junction had 5 bases not matched to a gene; V was cut back by 5 bases and J by 5 bases. This CDR3 spans 14 amino acids. The V gene's germline CDR1 is SGHTA and CDR2 FQGTGA. The CDR3 DNA reads as TGTGCCAGCAGCGGACGGACAGGGAACAATGAGCAGTTCTTC. Its translation is CASSGRTGNNEQFF.

The J gene is TRBJ2-7, the V gene TRBV29-1, with 12 bases that match TRBD1. The CDR3 consists of 14 residues. Trimming at V came to 4 bases and at J to 6 bases, leaving 7 bases not matched to a gene. Germline V gene sequence: CDR1 SQVTM, CDR2 ANQGSEA. The CDR3 sequence is CSVGTGTGGLEQYF. CDR3 coding DNA: TGCAGCGTTGGTACGGGGACAGGGGGCCTCGAGCAGTACTTC.

This clone is medium-sized within its sample. This sequence joins TRBV9 and TRBJ2-2; D not certain. V dropped 6 bases and J dropped 0 bases, with 18 bases sitting between them. The CDR3 length is 17 residues. Looked up from germline, CDR1 is SGDLS and CDR2 is YYNGEE. The CDR3 loop reads CASNDRPDTANTGELFF. DNA of the CDR3: TGTGCCAGCAACGACCGCCCAGACACAGCGAACACCGGGGAGCTGTTTTTT.

The CDR3 nucleotides are TGTGCCAGCAGAGGGGAAGACTCTAAGCAGTATTTT. Encoded protein: CASRGEDSKQYF. The gene calls are TRBV2 and TRBJ2-3; maybe TRBD1 (5 bases). Germline assignment: CDR1 SNHLY and CDR2 FYNNEI. The V end was cut by 6 bases, the J end by 11 bases, with 15 bases between. The CDR3 has 12 residues.

The chain combines TRBV30 with TRBJ1-2; TRBD1 matches at 7 bases. CDR3 size: 11 residues. Germline assignment: CDR1 GTSNPN and CDR2 SVGIG (reference sequence). V gave up 2 bases and J gave up 8 bases; unmatched junction bases: 2. The CDR3 coding sequence is TGTGCCTGGAGTCCAGGGGGAGGCTACACCTTC. Its protein is CAWSPGGGYTF.

V is TRBV6-5 and J is TRBJ2-5, with D uncertain. Germline CDR1 and CDR2: MNHEY and SVGAGI. The length of the CDR3 is 12 residues. Trimming removed 8 bases from V and 4 bases from J, with 11 bases in between. CDR3 bases: TGTGCCAGCGTTGCTAGTCTAGAGACCCAGTACTTC. It codes for CASVASLETQYF.

The V gene is TRBV3-1 (or the pseudogene TRBV3-2), the J gene TRBJ1-4; 7 positions match TRBD1. This CDR3 is built from 15 residues. The germline V gene has CDR1 LGHDT and CDR2 YNNKEL (reference sequence). Trimming cost V 4 bases and J 8 bases; bases outside gene matches: 10. In DNA, the CDR3 is TGTGCCAGCAGCCCCGCACAGGGGAACGGGGAAAAACTGTTTTTT. It codes for CASSPAQGNGEKLFF.

V and J are TRBV10-1 and TRBJ2-7, with 7 bases aligning to TRBD2. Germline CDR1 and CDR2: WNHNN and SYGVQD (reference sequence). The V gene end was trimmed by 9 bases and the J gene end by 6 bases; junction bases not matched to a gene: 8. The CDR3 runs 12 residues. CDR3 DNA: TGCGCCAGGCCCCTGGGAGGGACCGAGCAGTACTTC. Encoded protein: CARPLGGTEQYF.

In its sample, this clone was seen once. The rearrangement uses TRBV3-1 (or the pseudogene TRBV3-2) and TRBJ2-3; 8 bases align to TRBD2. Germline V gene lookup returns CDR1 LGHDT and CDR2 YNNKEL (reference sequence). This CDR3 has 17 residues. V was pared by 2 bases and J by 0 bases, with 7 bases of the junction left unmatched. The CDR3 protein is CASSQQAGANSTDTQYF. CDR3 nucleotides: TGTGCCAGCAGCCAACAAGCGGGGGCGAATAGCACAGATACGCAGTATTTT.

This rearrangement joins TRBV7-8 to TRBJ1-1; the match to TRBD1 covers 11 bases. Germline CDR1 SGHVS, CDR2 FQNEAQ. The CDR3 consists of 20 residues. With 2 bases clipped from V and 3 bases from J, the junction kept 17 bases outside the gene matches. DNA of the CDR3: TGTGCCAGCAGCTTATTTATACAGGGGACAGGGGGGTCTCGGGACACTGAAGCTTTCTTT. It translates to CASSLFIQGTGGSRDTEAFF.

The chain is built from TRBV7-3 and TRBJ1-6; D gene unclear. The germline V gene encodes CDR1 SGHTA and CDR2 FQGTGA. V lost 5 bases and J 9 bases, leaving 17 bases between the germline ends. The CDR3 sequence is 15 residues long. CDR3 sequence reads: CASSPTGSTGSPLHF. Here the CDR3 DNA reads TGTGCCAGCAGCCCGACCGGGTCCACGGGTTCACCCCTCCACTTT.

The chain combines TRBV19 with TRBJ1-5, with 8 bases that match TRBD1. The J segment lost 4 bases and the V segment lost 7 bases, leaving 9 bases of the junction unmatched. This CDR3 has 15 amino acids. Germline lookup yields CDR1 LNHDA and CDR2 SQIVND (reference sequence). The CDR3 coding sequence is TGTGCCAGTACTCCATGGACAGGGAGTAATCAGCCCCAGCATTTT. Amino acids: CASTPWTGSNQPQHF. Complete variable domain (other parts from reference TRBV19 and TRBJ1-5): DGGITQSPKYLFRKEGQNVTLSCEQNLNHDAMYWYRQDPGQGLRLIYYSQIVNDFQKGDIAEGYSVSREKKESFPLTVTSAQKNPTAFYLCASTPWTGSNQPQHFGDGTRLSIL.

V is TRBV6-6 and J is TRBJ2-5; 7 bases align to TRBD2. The V segment lost 5 bases and the J segment 1 base; nucleotides outside the gene matches: 4. This CDR3 has 14 amino acids. In germline, CDR1 is MNHNY, CDR2 SVGAGI (reference sequence). The CDR3 sequence: CASSPGTTQETQYF. CDR3 nucleotides: TGTGCCAGCAGTCCGGGGACTACCCAAGAGACCCAGTACTTC.

J is TRBJ1-1 and V is TRBV27; a weak D match, TRBD1 (5 bases). The germline V and J ends were trimmed by 3 bases and 4 bases, with 15 bases remaining between them. The germline CDR1 and CDR2 sequences are MNHEY and SMNVEV (reference sequence). There are 15 residues in the CDR3. CDR3 DNA sequence: TGTGCCAGCAGTTTCCGGACCAATGGGGCCACTGAAGCTTTCTTT. This gives the protein CASSFRTNGATEAFF.

The V and J genes are TRBV5-4 and TRBJ1-2; D may be TRBD1 (6 bases). The CDR3 is 16 amino acids. The V end lost 0 bases, the J end lost 4 bases, and 16 bases lay between the germline ends. Germline V CDR1 and CDR2: SGHNT, YYREEE (reference sequence). CDR3 amino acids: CASSLVSGRGIYGYTF. CDR3 nucleotides: TGTGCCAGCAGCTTGGTCTCTGGCAGGGGCATCTATGGCTACACCTTC.

The J gene is TRBJ1-2, the V gene TRBV27; the match to TRBD1 covers 10 bases. V gave up 5 bases and J gave up 7 bases; unmatched junction bases: 7. The CDR3 loop spans 14 amino acids. The germline V gene has CDR1 MNHEY and CDR2 SMNVEV (reference sequence). The CDR3 is CASSPLDRGLGYTF. The CDR3 coding sequence is TGTGCCAGCAGTCCCCTCGACAGGGGGCTTGGCTACACCTTC.

The chain couples TRBV28 to TRBJ2-7; 7 positions match TRBD2. Per the germline V gene, CDR1 is MDHEN and CDR2 is SYDVKM. The length of the CDR3 is 14 residues. J was trimmed by 2 bases and V by 2 bases; bases with no gene match: 3. The CDR3 nucleotides are TGTGCCAGCAGTTTAACTAGCGACGCCTACGAGCAGTACTTC. It is translated as CASSLTSDAYEQYF.

The genes are TRBV30 and TRBJ1-5; tentative D call: TRBD1 (6 bases). V was shortened by 6 bases and J by 5 bases, with 20 bases between the two germline ends. In germline, CDR1 is GTSNPN, CDR2 SVGIG (reference sequence). The CDR3 extends over 15 amino acids. CDR3 residues: CACTEGGDIYQPQHF. In DNA, the CDR3 is TGTGCCTGTACGGAAGGGGGGGACATTTATCAGCCCCAGCATTTT.

This clone was detected a few times. The gene calls are TRBV4-2 and TRBJ1-2; 8 bases line up with TRBD1. The V gene's germline CDR1 is LGHNA and CDR2 YNFKEQ. The CDR3 length is 18 residues. Trimming cost V 4 bases and J 4 bases; bases outside gene matches: 17. The CDR3 DNA follows: TGTGCCAGCAGCCCTCCGGGGGGTCAGGGGGCGCGGGGCTATGGCTACACCTTC. Its translation: CASSPPGGQGARGYGYTF.

This clone was picked up one time. The chain couples TRBV25-1 to TRBJ1-4; D perhaps matches TRBD1 (5 bases). The germline V gene has CDR1 MGHDK and CDR2 SYGVNS. The CDR3 length is 15 residues. V gave up 3 bases and J gave up 8 bases, with 16 bases separating them. The CDR3: CASSDAGTLGEKLFF. The CDR3 DNA reads as TGTGCCAGCAGTGACGCGGGGACCCTTGGGGAAAAACTGTTTTTT.

The chain carries TRBV19 and TRBJ1-1; TRBD1 matches at 8 bases. Unmatched junction bases numbered 8, after V lost 4 bases and J lost 7 bases. This CDR3 contains 14 residues. The germline gives CDR1 LNHDA, CDR2 SQIVND (reference sequence). The CDR3 nucleotides are TGTGCCAGTAGTACCAACAGGGGGAGAAGTGAAGCTTTCTTT. Translated, it gives CASSTNRGRSEAFF.

The chain uses TRBV11-2 and TRBJ2-1; 8 bases agree with TRBD2. This CDR3 is 15 amino acids long. From germline, CDR1 is SGHAT and CDR2 FQNNGV. V trimming: 2 bases; J trimming: 6 bases; junction bases outside the gene matches: 6. CDR3 amino acids: CASSLRRGAPNEQFF. The CDR3 nucleotides are TGTGCCAGCAGCTTAAGGCGGGGGGCCCCCAATGAGCAGTTCTTC.

The J gene is TRBJ2-7, the V gene TRBV11-2; D perhaps matches TRBD2 (7 bases). CDR1 and CDR2 (germline): SGHAT, FQNNGV. Trimming removed 1 base from V and 2 bases from J, with 12 bases in between. CDR3 length: 15 amino acids. Here the CDR3 DNA reads TGTGCCAGCAGCTTAGTTGCGGGGGACACCTACGAGCAGTACTTC. Protein: CASSLVAGDTYEQYF.

V usage is TRBV4-2 and J usage is TRBJ1-6; TRBD1 is a possible D gene (6 bases). The CDR3 has 16 residues. V was cut by 1 base and J by 5 bases, with 12 bases left in between. CDR1 and CDR2 from the germline V gene are LGHNA and YNFKEQ. The chain's CDR3 is CASSQASGQDNSPLHF. As DNA, the CDR3 is TGTGCCAGCAGCCAAGCTTCGGGACAAGATAATTCACCCCTCCACTTT.

The table lists this clone with a count of one. The V call is TRBV27, the J call TRBJ2-2, with 11 bases matching TRBD1. J lost 6 bases, V lost 5 bases, and 8 bases had no gene match. Germline loops: CDR1 MNHEY, CDR2 SMNVEV (reference sequence). This CDR3 has 16 residues. The CDR3 nucleotides are TGTGCCAGCAGTCCAAGGGACAGGGGGTTTGCCGGGGAGCTGTTTTTT. Protein product: CASSPRDRGFAGELFF.

Only a few counts were recorded for this clone. The rearrangement joins TRBV21-1 to TRBJ1-5; the table's D call TRBD1 went unverified against the DNA. TRBV21-1 is an annotated pseudogene. The CDR3 is 14 residues long. CDR3 sequence: CASRTGTGGQPQHF. The CDR3 nucleotides are TGTGCCAGCAGAACCGGGACAGGGGGTCAGCCCCAGCATTTT.

The gene calls are TRBV6-2 or TRBV6-3 and TRBJ1-2; 7 bases are a match to TRBD1. Germline assignment: CDR1 MNHEY and CDR2 SVGEGT. This CDR3 has 13 residues. Trimming took 5 bases from V and 8 from J; bases not matched to a gene: 8. DNA of the CDR3: TGTGCCAGCAGTATCAACACAGGGGCCGGCTACACCTTC. Translating it yields CASSINTGAGYTF.